Listed below are T cell receptor beta chains from one sample, sequenced in a study of blood T cell repertoires in COVID-19. Assay used: immunoSEQ multiplex PCR; TCRdb lists only in-frame clones, some missing. This table holds 150,000 to 200,000 clones, more than 75% found once. The sequenced material came from peripheral blood. These receptors all come from a man between 60 and 75 years old with active or convalescent COVID-19. Both conserved end residues are part of each CDR3. The D gene is left open where the match is weak. Where a row states a size, it is once, few, many or the class of an expanded clone; other rows omit it.

J gene	V gene	clone size	D gene	CDR3 DNA	CDR3 protein
TRBJ2-2	TRBV21-1	.	.	TGTGCCAGCAGCAAAAGATACCGGGACAGGGGTTGCGGGGAGCTGTTTTTT	CASSKRYRDRGCGELFF
TRBJ2-7	TRBV27	.	.	TGTGCCAGCAGTGGGGAGGTTAGAACCTACGAGCAGTACTTC	CASSGEVRTYEQYF
TRBJ1-5	TRBV19	.	TRBD1	TGTGCCAGTAAGGAGGGAGCCAGGGGGCGAGATAGTCAGCCCCAGCATTTT	CASKEGARGRDSQPQHF
TRBJ1-3	TRBV2	.	TRBD1	TGTGCCAGCAGTGGAGATATAACAGGGGCTGGAAACACCATATATTTT	CASSGDITGAGNTIYF
TRBJ1-4	TRBV3-1/TRBV3-2	few	.	TGTGCCAGCAGCCCCTTAGGGGGTGCTAATGAAAAACTGTTTTTT	CASSPLGGANEKLFF
TRBJ1-1	TRBV6-6	.	TRBD1	TGTGCCAGCAGGGGTACAGGGGGGTCGGCTGAAGCTTTCTTT	CASRGTGGSAEAFF
TRBJ1-5	TRBV19	.	.	TGTGCCAGTAGTGCCCAGGGGCCCCAGCCCCAGCATTTT	CASSAQGPQPQHF
TRBJ2-1	TRBV6-2/TRBV6-3	.	TRBD2	TGTGCCAGCAGTTACTCCGGGCGGGGGGACTACAATGAGCAGTTCTTC	CASSYSGRGDYNEQFF
TRBJ2-5	TRBV3-1/TRBV3-2	.	.	TGTGCCAGCAGCACCCTAGCGAACCAAGAGACCCAGTACTTC	CASSTLANQETQYF
TRBJ1-2	TRBV4-1	.	TRBD1	TGCGCCAGCAGCCAGACTTCCGGGACAGCCCTTGGAGGCTACACCTTC	CASSQTSGTALGGYTF
TRBJ1-1	TRBV12-3/TRBV12-4	.	.	TGTGCCAGCAGGGCATATGGGAACACTGAAGCTTTCTTT	CASRAYGNTEAFF
TRBJ1-1	TRBV28	.	TRBD1	TGTGCCAGCCGCACTATGGACAGGGAGAACACTGAAGCTTTCTTT	CASRTMDRENTEAFF
TRBJ1-6	TRBV5-1	.	.	TGCGCCAGCAGCTTGGCCGTCAGGGGATTATTTTCACCCCTCCACTTT	CASSLAVRGLFSPLHF
TRBJ1-6	TRBV18	few	TRBD1	TGTGCCAGCTCAGTGTCCAGGGGGCCTAATTCACCCCTCCACTTT	CASSVSRGPNSPLHF
TRBJ1-4	TRBV11-2	.	.	TGTGCCAGCAGCTTAGATCAGGCAGCAACTAATGAAAAACTGTTTTTT	CASSLDQAATNEKLFF
TRBJ2-3	TRBV7-8	.	TRBD2	TGTGCCAGCAGCTCCGGGACTAGCGGCCTGACAGATACGCAGTATTTT	CASSSGTSGLTDTQYF
TRBJ1-6	TRBV4-1	few	.	TGCGCCAGCAGCCTTCGGACAGCGGTCAATTCACCCCTCCACTTT	CASSLRTAVNSPLHF
TRBJ1-3	TRBV2	.	TRBD1	TGTGCCAGCAGTGTGGGACAGGGCCCTGGAAACACCATATATTTT	CASSVGQGPGNTIYF
TRBJ1-6	TRBV6-5	.	.	TGTGCCAGCAGTTACTCGATCGCGGCTTCACCCCTCCACTTT	CASSYSIAASPLHF
TRBJ1-1	TRBV15	.	TRBD1	TGTGCCACCAGCAGAGGACCAGGGGGTCAAGCTGAAGCTTTCTTT	CATSRGPGGQAEAFF
TRBJ1-2	TRBV7-2	few	TRBD1	TGTGCCAGCAGCTATAATCAGGGGGGCTATGGCTACACCTTC	CASSYNQGGYGYTF
TRBJ2-1	TRBV5-1	.	TRBD1	TGCGCCAGCAGCTTGGAGGGACAGGGAGAAATAATAGTCTTGGATGAGCAGTTCTTC	CASSLEGQGEIIVLDEQFF
TRBJ1-5	TRBV7-9	.	.	TGTGCCAGCAGCTTGGGGGGTAGGGATCAGCCCCAGCATTTT	CASSLGGRDQPQHF
TRBJ1-5	TRBV19	once	.	TGTGCCAGTATGGGAGGGAGCAGCAATCAGCCCCAGCATTTT	CASMGGSSNQPQHF
TRBJ1-1	TRBV7-8	.	.	TGTGCCAGCAGCTCTCAGGGCGAGCAGGGGAACACTGAAGCTTTCTTT	CASSSQGEQGNTEAFF
TRBJ1-1	TRBV28	.	.	TGTGCCAGTAGGGGCACGGGGGAAACTGAAGCTTTCTTT	CASRGTGETEAFF
TRBJ1-2	TRBV10-3	.	TRBD1	TGTGCCATCAAGGGACAGGGGGCGCAGGGCTACACCTTC	CAIKGQGAQGYTF
TRBJ2-7	TRBV6-2/TRBV6-3	.	TRBD2	TGTGCCAGCAGTTCCCTTAGCGGGAGATCCGCCGAGCAGTACTTC	CASSSLSGRSAEQYF
TRBJ1-1	TRBV19	.	.	TGTGCCAGTAGTATCCCCACGCAGGGTCGGGAAGCTTTCTTT	CASSIPTQGREAFF
TRBJ2-7	TRBV19	.	TRBD2	TGTGCCAGTAGTAGGTTGGCGGGGGGCTACGAGCAGTACTTC	CASSRLAGGYEQYF
TRBJ1-5	TRBV5-1	.	.	TGCGCCAGCAGCTTGGATCCTTCTAGCAATCAGCCCCAGCATTTT	CASSLDPSSNQPQHF
TRBJ2-5	TRBV7-9	.	.	TGTGCCAGCAGCCCGCACGGCCTTCAGGGGAGGGGAGAGACCCAGTACTTC	CASSPHGLQGRGETQYF
TRBJ1-1	TRBV19	.	TRBD1	TGTGCCAGTAGTCGCCTGGACAGGCGGAACACTGAAGCTTTCTTT	CASSRLDRRNTEAFF
TRBJ1-5	TRBV10-3	.	TRBD1	TGTGCCATCAGCCCGGGACAGGGATATCAGCCCCAGCATTTT	CAISPGQGYQPQHF
TRBJ2-3	TRBV10-1	.	.	TGCGCCAGCAGTGAGCCAAAAGGAACCAGGGGAATGGGCACAGATACGCAGTATTTT	CASSEPKGTRGMGTDTQYF
TRBJ2-2	TRBV11-2	.	.	TGTGCCAGCAGCTTCAGGGACACCGGGGAGCTGTTTTTT	CASSFRDTGELFF
TRBJ2-7	TRBV6-6	.	.	TGTGCCAGCAGCCGCGGGGCGTCCTCCTACGAGCAGTACTTC	CASSRGASSYEQYF
TRBJ2-7	TRBV7-9	.	TRBD2	TGTGCCAGCAGTACCCCCGGGACTAGCGGGAAGATTCCCCCCTACGAGCAGTACTTC	CASSTPGTSGKIPPYEQYF
TRBJ1-6	TRBV15	.	.	TGTGCCACCAGAACCAGGACAGCGACCAATTCACCCCTCCACTTT	CATRTRTATNSPLHF
TRBJ2-4	TRBV5-4	.	TRBD1	TGTGCCAGCAGCTGGGACAGGGGAAAAAACATTCAGTACTTC	CASSWDRGKNIQYF
TRBJ2-6	TRBV25-1	.	.	TGTGCCAGCAGTGTCACCCGGAGCTCTGGGGCCAACGTCCTGACTTTC	CASSVTRSSGANVLTF
TRBJ2-2	TRBV10-3	once	TRBD2	TGTGCCATCATGGGACTAGTCGCCGGGGAGCTGTTTTTT	CAIMGLVAGELFF
TRBJ2-3	TRBV29-1	.	TRBD2	TGCAGCGGCCTAGCGGGGGGCGGCACAGATACGCAGTATTTT	CSGLAGGGTDTQYF
TRBJ1-3	TRBV9	.	.	TGTGCCAGCAGCGTAGGCAGATGGTCTGGAAACACCATATATTTT	CASSVGRWSGNTIYF
TRBJ2-3	TRBV7-2	.	.	TGTGCCAGCAGCTTAGCGGGAGATGGCACAGATACGCAGTATTTT	CASSLAGDGTDTQYF
TRBJ1-1	TRBV10-3	once	TRBD1	TGTGCCATCAGATACGAACAGGGGGGGAACACTGAAGCTTTCTTT	CAIRYEQGGNTEAFF
TRBJ2-3	TRBV7-6	once	.	TGTGCCAGCAGCCCTTCGAGGAGTAGCACAGATACGCAGTATTTT	CASSPSRSSTDTQYF
TRBJ2-7	TRBV11-2	.	TRBD1	TGTGCCAGCAGCATCCACCGGGACAGGCACTACGAGCAGTACTTC	CASSIHRDRHYEQYF
TRBJ1-3	TRBV6-5	.	.	TGTGCCAGCAGTCCCCCGGGGTCGCGAAACACCATATATTTT	CASSPPGSRNTIYF
TRBJ2-3	TRBV27	.	.	TGTGCCAGCAGTTTATCGGTGGCGGTTTCGGAGACAGATACGCAGTATTTT	CASSLSVAVSETDTQYF
TRBJ2-5	TRBV5-1	.	.	TGCGCCAGCAGCTCTAGCCAAGAGACCCAGTACTTC	CASSSSQETQYF